The source of this T cell receptor (beta chain) is a study of post-analysis software for immune sequencing data. Study overall: Relapsing-remitting, secondary progressive and progressive-relapsing multiple sclerosis were all included among the disease courses. Study outcomes and limitations: A few TRBV segments appeared more often in patients than in controls, and TRBV5-6, TRBV5-1 and TRBV20-1 were among these. F-measure co-clustering was strong for batch-matched samples. Significantly decreased normalized Chao1 diversity was recorded for multiple sclerosis patients relative to controls.

The germline V gene encodes CDR1 SGHTA and CDR2 FQGNSA. The V and J ends lost 1 base and 5 bases, in that order; junction bases with no gene match: 4. CDR3 length equals 15 residues. This clonotype has a handful of counts. The antigen remains unidentified. Unique molecular identifiers featured in each of the TCR beta cDNA libraries. MiXCR was run by TCRdb on the PCR reads, yielding one entry per CDR3 protein. The sample consists of fewer than 900,000 distinct CDR3 sequences, 35% to 55% of them appearing once. The receptor's source is a girl between 5 and 17 years old with multiple sclerosis. V and J are TRBV7-2 and TRBJ2-1, with 8 bases identical to TRBD1. The sequenced sample was blood. The CDR3 sequence is CASSLDRGIHNEQFF. Written as DNA, the CDR3 is TGTGCCAGCAGCTTAGACAGGGGGATTCACAATGAGCAGTTCTTC.